This T cell receptor beta chain was observed in a study of blood T cells in healthy people across ages. Trimming removed 2 bases at V and 0 bases at J, with 6 bases between. The CDR3 covers 14 residues. Germline CDR1 is MGHDK and CDR2 is SYGVNS. Primed by a sample-barcoded 5' primer and a J-beta primer mix, a second PCR proceeded for about 6 to 12 cycles. TCRdb re-called the 5' RACE reads through MiXCR, storing one row per CDR3 protein. Of roughly 1.4 million distinct CDR3 sequences in the sample, approximately 59% were seen once. This clonotype was obtained from a man aged 18-30 years in good health. The V call is TRBV25-1, the J call TRBJ2-3; D is unclear. The sample taken for sequencing was blood. CDR3 in DNA: TGTGCCAGCAGTGAAGCCATGAGCACAGATACGCAGTATTTT. This sequence encodes CASSEAMSTDTQYF.